Presented here are 10 T cell receptor beta chains from one specimen sequenced in a study of T-cell memory formation after mild COVID-19. TCRdb analysed the 5' RACE reads with MiXCR anew, one entry per CDR3 protein. The sample records 350,000 to 400,000 distinct CDR3 sequences, roughly 14% being singletons. The sequencing input was PBMCs or a T cell subset sorted from them (not recorded which). These receptors were obtained from a man younger than 35 who had mild COVID-19 (a few samples of this study predate the infection). Cell type and time point are not known.

The chain couples TRBV30 to TRBJ2-1; possibly TRBD2 for D (6 bases). Trimming stripped 5 bases from V and 15 bases from J, with 17 bases between. This CDR3 is 11 amino acids long. From germline, CDR1 is GTSNPN and CDR2 SVGIG (reference sequence). The CDR3 loop reads CAWGGVPHSFF. DNA for the CDR3: TGTGCCTGGGGAGGGGTCCCCCACTCGTTCTTC.

This chain connects TRBV27 to TRBJ1-5; no clear D. The CDR3 has 15 amino acids. Trimming cost V 2 bases and J 1 base, with 9 bases left between them. From germline, CDR1 is MNHEY and CDR2 SMNVEV (reference sequence). Here the CDR3 DNA reads TGTGCCAGCAGTTTAGGAGTTGGGAGCAATCAGCCCCAGCATTTT. It codes for CASSLGVGSNQPQHF.

The chain is built from TRBV7-2 and TRBJ2-3; D is unresolved. The germline CDR1 and CDR2 sequences are SGHTA and FQGNSA. V was cut by 5 bases and J by 4 bases, with 10 bases left in between. The CDR3 has 13 residues. The CDR3 region has the DNA TGTGCCAGCAGCCCCCGGTGGTCAGATACGCAGTATTTT. Translating it yields CASSPRWSDTQYF.

The rearrangement links TRBV6-5 to TRBJ2-1; a possible D gene is TRBD1 (6 bases). V was cut by 2 bases and J by 1 base, with 6 bases left in between. The CDR3 contains 14 residues. Germline CDR1 and CDR2: MNHEY and SVGAGI. Written as DNA, the CDR3 is TGTGCCAGCAGTTACGGACAGTCCTACAATGAGCAGTTCTTC. Translated: CASSYGQSYNEQFF.

There are many counts of this clonotype. The chain joins TRBV6-5 to TRBJ1-1; possible D gene TRBD1, 6 bases. This CDR3 region has 13 residues. Germline CDR1 MNHEY, CDR2 SVGAGI. V shed 2 bases and J shed 12 bases, with 16 bases lying between them. The CDR3 spells CASSYDQGRGTFF. The CDR3 DNA reads as TGTGCCAGCAGTTACGATCAGGGGCGAGGGACTTTCTTT.

The chain combines TRBV30 with TRBJ2-7; 7 bases are shared with TRBD2. CDR3 size: 13 residues. Germline CDR1 GTSNPN, CDR2 SVGIG (reference sequence). V lost 3 bases, J lost 4 bases, and 6 bases stayed unmatched. In DNA form, the CDR3 reads TGTGCCTGGAGCTGGGGGGAGGGGTACGAGCAGTACTTC. Protein sequence: CAWSWGEGYEQYF.

V is TRBV5-1 and J is TRBJ1-2; D is perhaps TRBD1 (5 bases). This CDR3 has 15 amino acids. Deletions cut 4 bases from V and 2 bases from J, with 15 bases between. From germline, CDR1 is SGHRS and CDR2 YFSETQ. CDR3 sequence: CASSTVGGDNYGYTF. As DNA, the CDR3 is TGCGCCAGCAGCACCGTAGGCGGGGACAACTATGGCTACACCTTC.

The V and J genes are TRBV3-1 and TRBJ2-3; no firm D call. V gave up 3 bases and J gave up 4 bases, with 11 bases separating them. The CDR3 contains 14 residues. The germline gives CDR1 LGHDT, CDR2 YNNKEL (reference sequence). The CDR3 reads CASSQSLGPDTQYF. In DNA, the CDR3 is TGTGCCAGCAGCCAGTCGCTCGGACCAGATACGCAGTATTTT.

V is TRBV5-1 and J is TRBJ2-5; 8 positions agree with TRBD2. Germline loops: CDR1 SGHRS, CDR2 YFSETQ. The CDR3 runs to 13 residues. With 6 bases clipped from V and 3 bases from J, the junction kept 4 bases outside the gene matches. The CDR3 region has the DNA TGCGCCAGCAAGCTAGCGGGTGAAGAGACCCAGTACTTC. Amino acids: CASKLAGEETQYF. The full variable domain, in which reference TRBV5-1 and TRBJ2-5 provide the parts outside the CDR3, is KAGVTQTPRYLIKTRGQQVTLSCSPISGHRSVSWYQQTPGQGLQFLFEYFSETQRNKGNFPGRFSGRQFSNSRSEMNVSTLELGDSALYLCASKLAGEETQYFGPGTRLLVL.

The V and J genes are TRBV4-1 and TRBJ2-7; D is unclear. V lost 1 base and J lost 2, with 9 bases in between. Germline loops: CDR1 MGHRA, CDR2 YSYEKL. CDR3 length: 14 residues. The CDR3: CASSQVLKAYEQYF. The CDR3 coding sequence is TGCGCCAGCAGCCAAGTGCTCAAGGCCTACGAGCAGTACTTC.